This T cell receptor beta chain was found in a study of cytomegalovirus exposure and HLA in healthy donors. It was with 60 Vbeta and 13 Jbeta primers that the PCR ran. Clones were sequenced by immunoSEQ multiplex PCR, and TCRdb holds only the in-frame ones, with some missing. The table shows more than 110,000 clones, with 60% to 85% occurring only once. In regard to this clone: Antigen specificity is unknown.

Study conclusions and caveats: TCR association rates varied by HLA locus in a later analysis, with DRB1 highest and HLA-C lowest. A highly shared variant cluster was judged a likely technical artifact. A list of 150 or so TCR beta chains associated with cytomegalovirus was given.

Likely unrecorded immune exposures existed in these nominally healthy donors. Germline V lookup: CDR1 SGHRS, CDR2 YFSETQ. Unmatched junction bases numbered 10, after V lost 4 bases and J lost 6 bases. This CDR3 is built from 15 residues. The V call is TRBV5-1, the J call TRBJ2-7; 10 bases are a match to TRBD1. The source of this sequence is a young man in good health and CMV-seronegative. The sample consisted of PBMCs. The DNA of the CDR3 is TGCGCCAGCAGCCTGGGGTCCCGGGACAGGGGCGAGCAGTACTTC. It encodes CASSLGSRDRGEQYF.